This TCR beta chain was recovered during a study of shared clonotypes between healthy human individuals. Overall study context: Per donor, CD8 memory used one plate, CD8 naive used two, CD4 memory used three and CD4 naive used three. Study outcomes and limitations: Compared with memory subsets, naive subsets generally had larger estimated richness.

How the authors handled the data: Junction-only immunoSEQ sequences carried no quality scores, so filtering differed. Repertoires were generated with immunoSEQ multiplex PCR, while TCRdb's copy carries only in-frame clones and drops some. The D gene and trimming were derived from the DNA, and the V and J assignments and clone size from that table. The sample holds about 1 million clones, around 75% seen once. On this clone: Its antigen remains unknown.

Partitioning of CD4+ cells yielded a CD45RA+ naive subset and a CD45RA-negative memory subset. Germline V CDR1 and CDR2: SQVTM, ANQGSEA. The V gene end was trimmed by 6 bases and the J gene end by 3 bases; junction bases not matched to a gene: 7. The CDR3 extends over 13 amino acids. This TCR was sampled from a man aged 18 to 30 in good health. The chain employs TRBV29-1 and TRBJ2-7; 8 nucleotides line up with TRBD2. Specimen: memory CD4+ T cells sorted from blood. The subset is: CD45RA-negative fraction. CDR3 sequence (DNA): TGCAGCGTCTCGGGAGGGACAAACTACGAGCAGTACTTC. Protein product: CSVSGGTNYEQYF.